These T cell receptor beta chains were read from a single sample in a study of PD-1 blockade in classical Hodgkin lymphoma. Data came from immunoSEQ multiplex PCR; TCRdb stores just in-frame clones and leaves some out. Among over 3,500 clones listed, roughly 61% were seen once. The sequences come from peripheral blood mononuclear cells (PBMCs), collected at baseline. The receptors originated from a human donor with classical Hodgkin lymphoma. Both conserved end residues are part of each CDR3. A D gene is named only where the DNA matches it firmly. Some rows mark clone size as missing; the rest say once, few, many or name a class of expanded clone.

CDR3nt	CDR3aa	abundance	j_gene	len	v_gene	d_gene
TGTGCCAGTAGTATATCCAGCGGGGGGCCCAATGAGCAGTTCTTC	CASSISSGGPNEQFF	medium-sized	TRBJ2-1	15	TRBV19	TRBD2
TGTGCCAGCGAAGACGGATTTACGCAGTATTTT	CASEDGFTQYF	NA	TRBJ2-3	11	TRBV6-5	NA
TGTGCCAGCAGCCAACCGGGACTACAGAATGGCTACACCTTC	CASSQPGLQNGYTF	NA	TRBJ1-2	14	TRBV7-2	NA
TGTGCCAGCATCCCAGGGGGCGCGAACACCGGGGAGCTATTTTTT	CASIPGGANTGELFF	NA	TRBJ2-2	15	TRBV27	TRBD1
TGCGCCAGCCCGGGGGGCCAGTCGCAACCACGCAATCAGCCCCAGCATTTT	CASPGGQSQPRNQPQHF	medium-sized	TRBJ1-5	17	TRBV10-1	NA
TGTGCCAGTAGTATTTCAGCGGGGGGCTCCTACGAGCAGTACTTC	CASSISAGGSYEQYF	few	TRBJ2-7	15	TRBV19	TRBD2
TGTGCCAGCAGTTACGGGGGACTAAACAATGAGCAGTTCTTC	CASSYGGLNNEQFF	NA	TRBJ2-1	14	TRBV6-5	TRBD2
TGTGCCAGCAGCCGGACTAGCGGGAGGAGGAGTGAGCAGTTCTTC	CASSRTSGRRSEQFF	NA	TRBJ2-1	15	TRBV7-3	TRBD2
TGCGCCAGCAGTAGGGGCTACGAGCAGTACTTC	CASSRGYEQYF	NA	TRBJ2-7	11	TRBV10-1	NA
TGTGCCAGCAGCCAACAGGGGCCTCCGCAGTATTTT	CASSQQGPPQYF	NA	TRBJ2-3	12	TRBV7-9	TRBD1
TGTGCCAGCAGAGAAAAGGGCTGGGGAAGGGGTAATCCTGAAGCTTTCTTT	CASREKGWGRGNPEAFF	NA	TRBJ1-1	17	TRBV2	NA
TGTGCCAGTGCTTACTACACAGGGGGCTGGACTGAAGCTTTCTTT	CASAYYTGGWTEAFF	NA	TRBJ1-1	15	TRBV19	TRBD1
TGTGCCAGCTCACCGACGACAGGGGGCGCTAGGGACATTCAGTACTTC	CASSPTTGGARDIQYF	NA	TRBJ2-4	16	TRBV18	TRBD1
TGTGCCAGCAAGTGGGACAGCTCCTACGAGCAGTACTTC	CASKWDSSYEQYF	NA	TRBJ2-7	13	TRBV2	TRBD1
TGTGCCAGCAGCGTAGCCCTTCACCCGACGGACTATGGCTACACCTTC	CASSVALHPTDYGYTF	NA	TRBJ1-2	16	TRBV9	NA
TGTGCTAGTGGTTTGGGCGGGGGCGTCCACACAGATACGCAGTATTTT	CASGLGGGVHTDTQYF	few	TRBJ2-3	16	TRBV12-5	NA